This TCR beta chain was observed in a study of spatial heterogeneity in lung cancer. The study tagged each TCR cDNA molecule with a unique molecular identifier. TCRdb re-analysed the 5' RACE reads in MiXCR, keeping a single row per CDR3 protein. Among 10,000 to 15,000 distinct CDR3 sequences listed, over 6.5% were seen once. V shed 0 bases and J shed 8 bases, with 9 bases lying between them. Germline V gene data show CDR1 as SGDLS and CDR2 as YYNGEE. There are 14 residues in the CDR3. The study, taken as a whole, reports: Mutation counts in tumors were tracked by counts of expanded intratumoral alpha and beta TCRs. The estimate shows that only 5.5% to 8.5% of tumor T cells were covered for alpha and around 13% for beta chains.

Sample share makes this clonotype medium-sized (0.01 to 0.1%). Its antigen is unknown. Time point noted: sample taken at primary tumor resection. The sequenced material consisted of unsorted whole RNA from tumor, nontumor lung or frozen PBMC. V and J are TRBV9 and TRBJ1-6; D call uncertain. The receptor's source is a female donor with early-stage non-small cell lung cancer. This material consisted of lung tumor tissue, taken at surgery. For the CDR3, the DNA is TGTGCCAGCAGCGTAGGGGTTTCCGATTCACCCCTCCACTTT. Translated, it gives CASSVGVSDSPLHF.